The rows below give T cell receptor beta chains drawn from one sample of a study of CD8+ T cells in alopecia areata. Libraries were prepared by immunoSEQ multiplex PCR; TCRdb keeps only in-frame clonotypes and omits some of them. In the table there are fewer than 250,000 clones, about three fifths of which are singletons. This specimen was CD4+ T cells sorted from blood, taken at week 4, from a patient treated with tofacitinib. These receptors were obtained from a human donor with alopecia areata. CDR3s leave out the opening cysteine and the closing phenylalanine or tryptophan. Clone size is not always given. Where it is, it says once, few, many or a class for expanded clones.

v_call,cdr3_length,clone_size,cdr3_aa
TRBV29-1,10,-,SVDRSTDTQY
TRBV6-5,13,-,ASSYSTYTRYEQY
TRBV5-1,14,once,ASSLPGLAGVNEQF
TRBV2,10,-,ASSDWGETQY
TRBV10-3,14,once,AISDGAASGRDTQY
TRBV5-1,12,-,ASSLRGREDTQY
TRBV2,10,once,ASSTEGRELF
TRBV7-9,12,few,ASSYFDRQETQY
TRBV30,13,-,AWSPLTGMNTEAF
TRBV7-8,11,once,ASSPDQTGPQY
TRBV14,12,-,ASSQTGGSQPQH
TRBV7-2,13,-,ASSIPGPSRETQY
TRBV7-8,13,-,ASSLEGSGSSEQY
TRBV19,12,-,ASSISRPQDEQY
TRBV7-9,15,-,ASSFTGTGGWTDTQY
TRBV27,13,-,ASSPHRDLPYEQY
TRBV4-1,15,once,ASSQDPGLAMHNEQF
TRBV29-1,14,-,SVEGQGAAGANVLT
TRBV5-1,18,-,ASSLWSIVAGDSGANVLT
TRBV27,10,-,ASRSGVYEQY
TRBV19,15,-,ASSAPRRGGGTDTQY
TRBV5-1,13,-,ASSLGWGGGTEAF
TRBV14,16,-,ASSQGLSQPSMNTEAF
TRBV20-1,9,once,SARFERGYT
TRBV6-7,9,few,AGTGCDTQY
TRBV5-8,11,-,ASSTGGAQPQH
TRBV5-6,11,-,ASSYRVFYGYT
TRBV6-6,11,-,ASSYSFQETQY
TRBV30,10,-,AGGQGAYEQY
TRBV29-1,9,-,SVSPGETQY
TRBV14,13,-,ASSQEGDSNQPQH
TRBV6-5,13,once,ASSYWGRGQETQY
TRBV9,13,-,ASSLRLAGANEQF
TRBV30,10,-,AWSVWGREQF
TRBV5-1,11,-,ASSLAPGDGYT
TRBV5-4,12,few,ASSLDRGLLEQY
TRBV29-1,14,-,SVERRLAASTDTQY
TRBV29-1,12,-,SVPTRGSKETQY
TRBV9,11,-,ASSVAGTDTQY
TRBV30,12,-,AWKWEGSYNEQF
TRBV7-9,12,few,ASSLGQSNTEAF
TRBV7-2,9,-,ASSLTDTQY
TRBV30,11,once,AWSGTQNTEAF
TRBV2,13,medium-sized,ASGYRVAGANVLT
TRBV19,11,-,ASSKGGYYEQY
TRBV29-1,10,few,SVGLAQDTQY
TRBV5-1,13,-,ASSLVAGGPGEQY
TRBV25-1,14,-,ASSEPRDRVTDTQY
TRBV27,13,few,ASSTGTGGFYEQY
TRBV30,11,-,AWRAAGNQPQH
TRBV27,11,-,ASWSRENTEAF
TRBV30,11,-,AWTTDRAYGYT
TRBV9,13,-,ASSARQGPYNEQF
TRBV6-5,12,-,ASRGDSADYEQY
TRBV5-1,12,few,ASSVQGDQETQY
TRBV19,11,-,ATAGRPAYEQY
TRBV6-1,11,-,ASSDGTDYGYT
TRBV6-5,14,-,ASSYRGTSGSREQF
TRBV27,13,-,ASSFGGRRTDTQY
TRBV5-1,14,once,ASSDTGWETGNEQF